The next 32 T cell receptor beta chains were all read from a single sample in a study of blood T cell repertoires in COVID-19. The repertoire was sequenced with immunoSEQ multiplex PCR; TCRdb's copy has only in-frame clones and lacks some. The table records around 180,000 clones, more than 85% of them present only once. The sample comprised peripheral blood. These TCRs come from a man aged 70 or older with active or convalescent COVID-19.

The CDR3 spells CASSPPPPTGWDEQYF. The CDR3 nucleotides are TGTGCCAGCAGCCCCCCGCCCCCCACGGGATGGGACGAGCAGTACTTC. This chain connects TRBV7-9 to TRBJ2-7; possibly TRBD2 for D (5 bases). This CDR3 contains 16 residues. The germline gives CDR1 SEHNR, CDR2 FQNEAQ (reference sequence). Trimming stripped 5 bases from V and 5 bases from J, with 22 bases between.

The J gene is TRBJ1-6, the V gene TRBV4-3; 10 nucleotides match TRBD1. From germline, CDR1 is LGHNA and CDR2 YSLEER. J was trimmed by 9 bases and V by 4 bases; bases with no gene match: 3. This CDR3 contains 14 residues. The CDR3 here is CASSRGQGSSPLHF. The CDR3 nucleotides are TGCGCCAGCAGCCGGGGACAGGGGAGTTCACCCCTCCACTTT.

The chain combines TRBV7-2 with TRBJ2-3; the match to TRBD2 covers 7 bases. This CDR3 region has 14 residues. Germline V gene sequence: CDR1 SGHTA, CDR2 FQGNSA. After removal of 6 bases from V and 5 bases from J, the junction contained 8 bases not matched to a gene. CDR3 protein: CASSLGGARDTQYF. CDR3 bases: TGTGCCAGCAGTCTGGGAGGGGCAAGAGATACGCAGTATTTT.

The chain couples TRBV28 to TRBJ1-5, with 9 bases aligning to TRBD1. Germline CDR1 MDHEN, CDR2 SYDVKM. This CDR3 region has 16 residues. J gave up 2 bases and V 6 bases, and 8 bases lay outside the gene matches. The CDR3 loop is CASSDRTGGGNQPQHF. DNA of the CDR3: TGTGCCAGCAGCGATAGAACAGGGGGCGGCAATCAGCCCCAGCATTTT.

The chain recombines TRBV5-6 with TRBJ1-5, with D perhaps TRBD1 (6 bases). The CDR3 runs 13 residues. Trimming took 2 bases from V and 7 from J, leaving 10 bases between them. The germline CDR1 and CDR2 sequences are SGHDT and YYEEEE. This CDR3 reads CASSFSRGQPQHF. CDR3 coding DNA: TGTGCCAGCAGCTTCTCAAGGGGGCAGCCCCAGCATTTT.

The chain links TRBV7-9 to TRBJ1-4; D unresolved. Trimming cost V 4 bases and J 10 bases, with 10 bases left between them. CDR1 and CDR2 (germline): SEHNR, FQNEAQ (reference sequence). This CDR3 comprises 12 residues. CDR3 nucleotides: TGTGCCAGCAGCTCGGGTGATGGAAAACTGTTTTTT. Its translation: CASSSGDGKLFF.

The CDR3 here is CASQQGSNQPQHF. The CDR3 DNA reads TGTGCCAGCCAACAGGGTAGCAATCAGCCCCAGCATTTT. The chain combines TRBV7-2 with TRBJ1-5; D might be TRBD1 (6 bases). CDR1 is SGHTA and CDR2 is FQGNSA in the germline V gene. The V end lost 8 bases, the J end lost 0 bases, and 8 bases lay between the germline ends. The CDR3 runs to 13 residues.

The J gene is TRBJ2-3, the V gene TRBV20-1; 11 bases map to TRBD2. The CDR3 has 15 amino acids. J lost 0 bases, V lost 3 bases, and 2 bases had no gene match. Germline V gene data show CDR1 as DFQATT and CDR2 as SNEGSKA (reference sequence). CDR3 in amino acids: CSASRLAGSTDTQYF. The CDR3 DNA reads TGCAGTGCTAGTCGACTAGCGGGGAGCACAGATACGCAGTATTTT.

The chain has TRBV19 and TRBJ2-5, with D possibly being TRBD2 (6 bases). CDR3 length: 13 amino acids. Germline V gene data show CDR1 as LNHDA and CDR2 as SQIVND (reference sequence). Trimming pared 5 bases from V and 5 bases from J, leaving 12 bases between. CDR3 in DNA: TGTGCCAGTAGTGACACTGGGGGGGAGACCCAGTACTTC. Amino acid sequence: CASSDTGGETQYF.

The table lists this clone with a few counts. J is TRBJ1-2 and V is TRBV27; 8 bases agree with TRBD1. Unmatched junction bases numbered 12, after V lost 7 bases and J lost 8 bases. This CDR3 region has 14 residues. Per germline, CDR1 MNHEY and CDR2 SMNVEV (reference sequence). CDR3 protein: CASKPPRGREGYTF. DNA for the CDR3: TGTGCCAGCAAACCACCCAGGGGGCGAGAAGGCTACACCTTC.

This chain uses TRBV27 with TRBJ1-6, with a possible D match to TRBD1 (5 bases). Germline CDR1 reads MNHEY; CDR2 reads SMNVEV (reference sequence). The CDR3 runs 14 residues. Trimming removed 3 bases at V and 9 bases at J, with 12 bases between. CDR3 in amino acids: CASSLSGGSSPLHF. The CDR3 nucleotides are TGTGCCAGCAGTTTGTCGGGGGGTAGTTCACCCCTCCACTTT.

The chain employs TRBV5-8 and TRBJ1-5; TRBD1 might be the D (6 bases). Germline V gene sequence: CDR1 SGHTS, CDR2 YDEGEE. The CDR3 length is 16 residues. Trimming pared 4 bases from V and 3 bases from J, leaving 17 bases between. CDR3 residues: CASSAPLGHPNQPQHF. CDR3 bases: TGTGCCAGCAGCGCGCCGCTGGGACACCCCAATCAGCCCCAGCATTTT.

This clone occurred once. This chain joins TRBV5-4 and TRBJ2-7, with 7 bases fitting TRBD2. Germline trimming cut 4 bases from V and 0 bases from J; bases unmatched to any gene: 4. CDR3 length: 14 residues. Germline assignment: CDR1 SGHNT and CDR2 YYREEE (reference sequence). The CDR3 sequence: CASSQTSASYEQYF. The DNA of the CDR3 is TGTGCCAGCAGCCAAACTAGCGCCTCCTACGAGCAGTACTTC.

The V call is TRBV30, the J call TRBJ2-4; possible D gene TRBD1, 6 bases. CDR1 is GTSNPN, CDR2 SVGIG, per germline (reference sequence). V gave up 1 base and J gave up 7 bases, with 8 bases separating them. The CDR3 is 12 residues long. In DNA form, the CDR3 reads TGTGCCTGGAGTGGGGGGCCGAACATTCAGTACTTC. Its protein is CAWSGGPNIQYF.

This rearrangement joins TRBV28 to TRBJ2-7; TRBD1 might be the D (6 bases). This CDR3 contains 14 residues. Per germline, CDR1 MDHEN and CDR2 SYDVKM. Deletions cut 8 bases from V and 2 bases from J, with 16 bases between. For the CDR3, the DNA is TGTGCCAGCCGCTCAATCAGGGGAACCTACGAGCAGTACTTC. Encoded protein: CASRSIRGTYEQYF.

V is TRBV25-1 and J is TRBJ1-6; the D is unclear. The CDR3 is made up of 13 amino acids. The V gene lost 4 bases and the J gene lost 9 bases, with 10 bases spanning the gap. Germline CDR1 is MGHDK and CDR2 is SYGVNS. The CDR3 DNA is TGTGCCAGCAGTGTAGTTGCCGGTTCACCCCTCCACTTT. Translated, it gives CASSVVAGSPLHF.

The V and J genes are TRBV5-6 and TRBJ2-3; 12 bases align to TRBD2. Trimming took 2 bases from V and 8 from J; bases not matched to a gene: 9. The CDR3 has 16 residues. Germline V gives CDR1 SGHDT, CDR2 YYEEEE. In DNA form, the CDR3 reads TGTGCCAGCAGCTTTGGCGGACTAGCGGGACTGGGTACGCAGTATTTT. This encodes CASSFGGLAGLGTQYF.

In this sample, this clone turned up a few times. V gene TRBV6-5 combines with J gene TRBJ1-1; D perhaps matches TRBD1 (6 bases). The CDR3 runs to 13 residues. The V end lost 6 bases, the J end lost 5 bases, and 13 bases lay between the germline ends. Germline CDR1 MNHEY, CDR2 SVGAGI. CDR3 nucleotide sequence: TGTGCCAGCAGGCGGGGGCTTGGAACTGAAGCTTTCTTT. Protein product: CASRRGLGTEAFF.

The chain combines TRBV7-9 with TRBJ2-7; possibly TRBD2 for D (5 bases). CDR3 length equals 16 residues. V lost 3 bases, J lost 0 bases, and 15 bases lay in between. Germline-derived CDR1 and CDR2 are SEHNR and FQNEAQ (reference sequence). The CDR3 DNA sequence: TGTGCCAGCAGCTTGACTGGAAGAGGGAGCTCCTACGAGCAGTACTTC. Its translation is CASSLTGRGSSYEQYF.

The chain links TRBV6-5 to TRBJ2-1, with D uncertain. From germline, CDR1 is MNHEY and CDR2 SVGAGI. Trimming pared 6 bases from V and 2 bases from J, leaving 14 bases between. CDR3 size: 15 residues. The CDR3 reads CASRIGRNPYNEQFF. CDR3 in DNA: TGTGCCAGCAGGATTGGCAGGAATCCCTACAATGAGCAGTTCTTC.

The chain recombines TRBV9 with TRBJ2-3; 11 bases are a match to TRBD2. The trim removed 4 bases at V and 1 base at J, leaving 5 bases unmatched. Germline-derived CDR1 and CDR2 are SGDLS and YYNGEE. The CDR3 is 16 residues long. CDR3 coding DNA: TGTGCCAGCAGCACCACGACTAGCGGGGGCACAGATACGCAGTATTTT. This translates into CASSTTTSGGTDTQYF. The variable domain in full, with the rest retrieved from reference TRBV9 and TRBJ2-3, is DSGVTQTPKHLITATGQRVTLRCSPRSGDLSVYWYQQSLDQGLQFLIQYYNGEERAKGNILERFSAQQFPDLHSELNLSSLELGDSALYFCASSTTTSGGTDTQYFGPGTRLTVL.

The chain links TRBV11-2 to TRBJ2-7; TRBD1 matches at 7 bases. V shed 5 bases, J shed 3 bases, and the junction held 7 bases outside the gene matches. Looked up from germline, CDR1 is SGHAT and CDR2 is FQNNGV. CDR3 size: 14 residues. As DNA, the CDR3 is TGTGCCAGCAGCCTAGGGTACAGGGGCTACGAGCAGTACTTC. Amino acids: CASSLGYRGYEQYF.

The V gene is TRBV4-1, the J gene TRBJ2-1; TRBD2 aligns across 10 bases. J lost 7 bases, V lost 4 bases, and 4 bases had no gene match. Per the germline V gene, CDR1 is MGHRA and CDR2 is YSYEKL. The CDR3 contains 14 residues. The CDR3 bases are TGCGCCAGCAGCCGAGCGGGAGGGCCGAATGAGCAGTTCTTC. This gives the protein CASSRAGGPNEQFF.

This sequence joins TRBV28 and TRBJ1-5; D perhaps matches TRBD1 (6 bases). The CDR3 is 14 residues long. CDR1 and CDR2 from the germline V gene are MDHEN and SYDVKM. Trimming left V 6 bases short and J 2 bases short, with 11 bases between. The CDR3: CASRTGLGNQPQHF. The CDR3 DNA is TGTGCCAGCAGAACAGGGCTTGGCAATCAGCCCCAGCATTTT.

The chain uses TRBV29-1 and TRBJ2-3, with TRBD1 identical over 7 bases. The V gene end was trimmed by 2 bases and the J gene end by 9 bases; junction bases not matched to a gene: 11. CDR3 length equals 14 residues. From germline, CDR1 is SQVTM and CDR2 ANQGSEA. CDR3 sequence reads: CSVERGQVMGTQYF. In DNA form, the CDR3 reads TGCAGCGTTGAAAGAGGACAGGTAATGGGAACGCAGTATTTT.

The chain is built from TRBV7-8 and TRBJ2-7; possibly TRBD1 for D (6 bases). This CDR3 has 15 residues. Germline CDR1 reads SGHVS; CDR2 reads FQNEAQ. V was cut by 3 bases and J by 6 bases, with 18 bases left in between. The CDR3 coding sequence is TGTGCCAGCAGCTTCCGGGACACCTGGCCCTCCGAGCAGTACTTC. Protein: CASSFRDTWPSEQYF.

The chain has TRBV7-9 and TRBJ1-1, with a weak D call TRBD1 (6 bases). The germline gives CDR1 SEHNR, CDR2 FQNEAQ (reference sequence). This CDR3 contains 14 residues. Trimming pared 3 bases from V and 3 bases from J, leaving 11 bases between. CDR3 residues: CASSFETGYTEAFF. The CDR3 nucleotides are TGTGCCAGCAGCTTCGAAACAGGGTACACTGAAGCTTTCTTT.

V and J are TRBV11-2 and TRBJ1-5; no firm D call. This CDR3 contains 17 residues. The V gene lost 5 bases and the J gene lost 0 bases, with 17 bases spanning the gap. The V gene's germline CDR1 is SGHAT and CDR2 FQNNGV. CDR3 loop: CASSRLGTDLSNQPQHF. CDR3 in DNA: TGTGCCAGCAGCCGCTTAGGAACAGACCTTAGCAATCAGCCCCAGCATTTT.

This clone was seen once. V and J are TRBV7-2 and TRBJ2-5; D unclear. Germline lookup yields CDR1 SGHTA and CDR2 FQGNSA. This CDR3 contains 12 residues. Trimming left V 0 bases short and J 5 bases short, with 4 bases between. CDR3 nucleotide sequence: TGTGCCAGCAGCTTAGCGTCTGAGACCCAGTACTTC. This sequence encodes CASSLASETQYF.

The V and J genes are TRBV3-1 (or the pseudogene TRBV3-2) and TRBJ2-2, with 7 bases matching TRBD2. The V gene's germline CDR1 is LGHDT and CDR2 YNNKEL (reference sequence). Trimming took 3 bases from V and 6 from J; bases not matched to a gene: 4. This CDR3 has 14 residues. The CDR3 spells CASSQTSSPGELFF. The DNA for the CDR3 is TGTGCCAGCAGCCAGACTAGCTCCCCCGGGGAGCTGTTTTTT.

The V gene is TRBV6-5, the J gene TRBJ2-2; a possible D gene is TRBD1 (6 bases). The CDR3 runs 15 residues. Germline CDR1 reads MNHEY; CDR2 reads SVGAGI. Trimming stripped 7 bases from V and 4 bases from J, with 16 bases between. DNA for the CDR3: TGTGCCAGCAAAAAGTTAGGGGGAGTCACCGGGGAGCTGTTTTTT. Encoded protein: CASKKLGGVTGELFF.

This chain joins TRBV24-1 and TRBJ2-5; D is perhaps TRBD1 (6 bases). V was cut by 3 bases and J by 4 bases, with 14 bases left in between. Germline CDR1 and CDR2: KGHDR and SFDVKD. This CDR3 has 15 residues. The CDR3 nucleotides are TGTGCCACCAGTGATAACCAGGGGCCCGCAGAGACCCAGTACTTC. It specifies CATSDNQGPAETQYF.